The 19 T cell receptor beta chains below all came from one sample that was sequenced in a study of T-cell reconstitution after alpha-beta-depleted transplantation in children. A TCRbeta library incorporating unique molecular identifiers was prepared. TCRdb fed the PCR reads into MiXCR, producing one record per CDR3 protein. The sample consists of about 98,000 distinct CDR3 sequences, more than 20% of them appearing once. Here the sequenced sample was PBMCs, taken before TCRalphabeta/CD19-depleted stem cell transplant. The source is a boy between 2 and 10 years old with acute lymphoblastic leukemia, due to receive a stem cell transplant.

The V call is TRBV6-1, the J call TRBJ2-1; a possible D gene is TRBD2 (5 bases). Per germline, CDR1 MNHNS and CDR2 SASEGT. The CDR3 extends over 15 amino acids. Trimming stripped 6 bases from V and 8 bases from J, with 20 bases between. The CDR3 region is CASRSGGGGSHEQFF. In DNA, the CDR3 is TGTGCCAGCAGATCAGGAGGCGGAGGTTCGCATGAGCAGTTCTTC.

This clonotype was recorded a few times. This chain links TRBV29-1 with TRBJ1-1; 11 positions agree with TRBD1. CDR3 length: 13 residues. CDR1 and CDR2 from the germline V gene are SQVTM and ANQGSEA. Trimming removed 7 bases from V and 5 bases from J; junction bases left unmatched: 6. CDR3 nucleotide sequence: TGCAGCGGACGGACAGGGGGCGGTACTGAAGCTTTCTTT. Its protein is CSGRTGGGTEAFF. The whole variable domain, remainder taken from reference TRBV29-1 and TRBJ1-1, is SAVISQKPSRDICQRGTSLTIQCQVDSQVTMMFWYRQQPGQSLTLIATANQGSEATYESGFVIDKFPISRPNLTFSTLTVSNMSPEDSSIYLCSGRTGGGTEAFFGQGTRLTVV.

The V and J genes are TRBV5-1 and TRBJ1-2; D possibly corresponds to TRBD1 (6 bases). This CDR3 has 14 amino acids. V lost 0 bases to trimming and J lost 6 bases, with 12 bases between them. Germline CDR1 SGHRS, CDR2 YFSETQ. DNA for the CDR3: TGCGCCAGCAGCTTGGTTGGGGGCTCGGATGGCTACACCTTC. Its protein product is CASSLVGGSDGYTF.

V and J are TRBV11-2 and TRBJ2-2; perhaps TRBD2 as D (7 bases). The CDR3 is 13 amino acids. Germline CDR1 is SGHAT and CDR2 is FQNNGV. Trimming left V 5 bases short and J 13 bases short, with 17 bases between. The CDR3 DNA reads TGTGCCAGCAGCCCTCCGGCGGGGGCAGTGCTGTTTTTT. This sequence encodes CASSPPAGAVLFF.

The V gene is TRBV6-2 or TRBV6-3, the J gene TRBJ1-5; TRBD1 aligns across 9 bases. Trimming at V came to 5 bases and at J to 4 bases, leaving 6 bases not matched to a gene. The CDR3 spans 15 residues. Germline CDR1 MNHEY, CDR2 SVGEGT. The chain's CDR3 is CASSRPTGGNQPQHF. As DNA, the CDR3 is TGTGCCAGCAGTCGTCCGACAGGGGGTAATCAGCCCCAGCATTTT.

This clonotype occurred a few times. J is TRBJ1-2 and V is TRBV10-3; 9 bases are shared with TRBD1. The CDR3 covers 13 residues. V shed 7 bases, J shed 9 bases, and the junction held 9 bases outside the gene matches. The germline CDR1 and CDR2 sequences are ENHRY and SYGVKD. The CDR3 sequence: CAITRTGEESYTF. CDR3 DNA: TGTGCCATCACTCGGACAGGGGAGGAGAGCTACACCTTC.

The rearrangement links TRBV20-1 to TRBJ2-1; possible D gene TRBD2, 6 bases. CDR1 and CDR2 from the germline V gene are DFQATT and SNEGSKA (reference sequence). The ends were cut back, 7 bases at V and 5 bases at J, with 21 bases in the middle. The CDR3 sequence is 15 residues long. The CDR3 sequence is CSGPAEGPGDNEQFF. The CDR3 region has the DNA TGCAGTGGCCCCGCGGAGGGCCCCGGGGACAATGAGCAGTTCTTC.

This clonotype was counted a few times. DNA for the CDR3: TGTGCCACCAGCAGCGGAATCAGGGGAACCGGGGAGCTGTTTTTT. The encoded protein is CATSSGIRGTGELFF. V usage is TRBV15 and J usage is TRBJ2-2; TRBD1 is a possible D gene (6 bases). With 3 bases removed from V and 5 bases from J, the gap between germline ends came to 13 bases. The CDR3 runs 15 residues. Germline V gene sequence: CDR1 LNHNV, CDR2 YYDKDF (reference sequence). Based on the CDR3 plus reference TRBV15 and TRBJ2-2, the full variable domain is DAMVIQNPRYQVTQFGKPVTLSCSQTLNHNVMYWYQQKSSQAPKLLFHYYDKDFNNEADTPDNFQSRRPNTSFCFLDIRSPGLGDTAMYLCATSSGIRGTGELFFGEGSRLTVL.

To note about this clonotype: One end of the junction varies from germline; a read error may be responsible. This rearrangement joins TRBV12-3 or TRBV12-4 to TRBJ2-7; D not resolved. The CDR3 covers 13 residues. CDR3: CTSSPLRIHEQYF. The CDR3 coding sequence is TGTACCAGCAGCCCTCTGCGGATACACGAGCAGTACTTC.

The chain employs TRBV20-1 and TRBJ2-7; weak D call: TRBD2 (6 bases). Germline lookup yields CDR1 DFQATT and CDR2 SNEGSKA (reference sequence). V was trimmed by 3 bases and J by 1 base, leaving 25 bases between them. This CDR3 has 18 amino acids. CDR3: CSARGGGAFKVRSYEQYF. CDR3 sequence (DNA): TGCAGTGCTAGGGGCGGAGGGGCATTCAAAGTGAGGTCCTACGAGCAGTACTTC.

In this sample, this clonotype turned up a few times. V gene TRBV11-2 combines with J gene TRBJ2-5; maybe TRBD2 (5 bases). The V end was cut by 5 bases, the J end by 5 bases, with 18 bases between. The germline V gene has CDR1 SGHAT and CDR2 FQNNGV. The CDR3 is 15 residues long. DNA for the CDR3: TGTGCCAGCAGCCCTAGATCCGGACTGGGGGAGACCCAGTACTTC. Encoded protein: CASSPRSGLGETQYF.

The chain uses TRBV18 and TRBJ1-2; D ambiguous. Trimming took 6 bases from V and 1 from J, leaving 15 bases between them. Germline values: CDR1 KGHSH, CDR2 LQKENI. This CDR3 comprises 15 residues. This CDR3 is CASSPGSFSNYGYTF. The CDR3 bases are TGTGCCAGCTCCCCGGGATCTTTTAGTAACTATGGCTACACCTTC.

The chain recombines TRBV6-1 with TRBJ2-3; 9 positions agree with TRBD2. The CDR3 loop spans 18 amino acids. Germline assignment: CDR1 MNHNS and CDR2 SASEGT. After removal of 5 bases from V and 6 bases from J, the junction contained 18 bases not matched to a gene. CDR3 residues: CASSRPERLAESWDTQYF. DNA for the CDR3: TGTGCCAGCAGTCGCCCTGAAAGACTAGCGGAGAGTTGGGATACGCAGTATTTT.

Only a few counts were recorded for this clonotype. The chain carries TRBV27 and TRBJ2-1; 11 bases agree with TRBD2. The CDR3 covers 14 residues. CDR1 MNHEY and CDR2 SMNVEV come from the germline V gene (reference sequence). J gave up 8 bases and V 6 bases, and 6 bases lay outside the gene matches. The DNA of the CDR3 is TGTGCCAGCAGGGGTAGCGGGAGGGCCGATGAGCAGTTCTTC. Protein product: CASRGSGRADEQFF.

The gene calls are TRBV3-1 and TRBJ2-3; 7 bases line up with TRBD2. The germline gives CDR1 LGHDT, CDR2 YNNKEL (reference sequence). The junction had 4 bases not matched to a gene; V was cut back by 5 bases and J by 2 bases. The CDR3 is made up of 14 amino acids. The CDR3 sequence is CASSFRLATDTQYF. Here the CDR3 DNA reads TGTGCCAGCAGCTTCCGACTAGCCACAGATACGCAGTATTTT.

This clonotype was counted at least ten times. The chain has TRBV5-1 and TRBJ2-7; unclear D gene. Trimming took off 0 bases at V and 6 bases at J, with 7 bases between the two ends. CDR3 length: 12 amino acids. Germline lookup yields CDR1 SGHRS and CDR2 YFSETQ. The chain's CDR3 is CASSLEVGEQYF. DNA of the CDR3: TGCGCCAGCAGCTTGGAGGTGGGCGAGCAGTACTTC.

The J gene is TRBJ2-1, the V gene TRBV20-1; D may be TRBD1 or TRBD2 (6 bases each). The CDR3 runs to 14 residues. Trimming took off 1 base at V and 1 base at J, with 8 bases between the two ends. In germline, CDR1 is DFQATT, CDR2 SNEGSKA (reference sequence). The CDR3 sequence is CSARGGGSYNEQFF. The CDR3 nucleotides are TGCAGTGCTAGAGGAGGGGGGTCCTACAATGAGCAGTTCTTC.

This clonotype was seen ten or more times. The rearrangement links TRBV7-2 to TRBJ2-6; D call uncertain. Germline V lookup: CDR1 SGHTA, CDR2 FQGNSA. The CDR3 has 15 amino acids. Trimming cost V 4 bases and J 4 bases, with 11 bases left between them. The CDR3 nucleotides are TGTGCCAGCAGCTCGGACCTTAAAGGGGCCAACGTCCTGACTTTC. Protein sequence: CASSSDLKGANVLTF.

V gene TRBV11-2 combines with J gene TRBJ2-1; 9 bases line up with TRBD1. Unmatched junction bases numbered 12, after V lost 5 bases and J lost 7 bases. In germline, CDR1 is SGHAT, CDR2 FQNNGV. The CDR3 is 16 amino acids. CDR3 nucleotides: TGTGCCAGCAGCCCCGCTAAGGGACAGGGTAAGAATGAGCAGTTCTTC. This sequence encodes CASSPAKGQGKNEQFF.